Sequencing of this T cell receptor beta chain was carried out in a study of control samples from healthy donors and cancer patients. TCRdb keeps only in-frame clones here, not all; method: immunoSEQ multiplex PCR. The sample has approximately 35,000 clones; 85% to 95% are singletons. The CDR3 is 14 residues long. V lost 6 bases, J lost 2 bases, and 11 bases lay in between. The germline gives CDR1 MNHEY, CDR2 SVGAGI. The receptor comes from a middle-aged man with colorectal cancer. The rearrangement links TRBV6-5 to TRBJ1-3, with D uncertain. The sample was PBMCs. CDR3 residues: CASSQSIPGNTIYF. Here the CDR3 DNA reads TGTGCCAGCAGCCAATCCATCCCTGGAAACACCATATATTTT.